These 12 T cell receptor beta chains originate from one sample sequenced in a study of T cells in Graves' hyperthyroidism and ophthalmopathy. Amplification yielded TCR beta CDR3 regions, with RNA transcripts as the source. The HTBI set primed first-round TCR CDR3 RT-PCR. TCRdb itself ran the multiplex PCR reads through MiXCR, one entry per CDR3 protein. In the table there are some 550,000 distinct CDR3 sequences, roughly 16% of which are singletons. Sequenced input: blood. The origin of the receptors is a woman aged 40 to 50 with Graves' ophthalmopathy.

The chain recombines TRBV5-4 with TRBJ2-7; D might be TRBD2 (5 bases). There are 16 residues in the CDR3. Germline V gene lookup returns CDR1 SGHNT and CDR2 YYREEE (reference sequence). The V and J ends lost 2 bases and 0 bases respectively, with 15 bases between them. The CDR3 is CASSFLSRDTSYEQYF. The CDR3, as DNA: TGTGCCAGCAGCTTCCTCAGCCGGGATACCTCCTACGAGCAGTACTTC.

This clonotype has ten or more counts. This chain links TRBV7-9 with TRBJ2-3; 7 bases are a match to TRBD2. The CDR3 length is 14 residues. Losses at the gene ends were 3 bases for V and 5 bases for J; bases not matched to a gene: 5. Germline V lookup: CDR1 SEHNR, CDR2 FQNEAQ (reference sequence). DNA for the CDR3: TGTGCCAGCAGCTTTGGCCTAGCGGAAGATACGCAGTATTTT. It translates to CASSFGLAEDTQYF.

The sample holds many counts of this clonotype. V gene TRBV20-1 combines with J gene TRBJ2-7; possibly TRBD1 or TRBD2 for D (6 bases each). This CDR3 spans 15 amino acids. Germline lookup yields CDR1 DFQATT and CDR2 SNEGSKA (reference sequence). The ends were cut back, 3 bases at V and 1 base at J, with 16 bases in the middle. CDR3 sequence reads: CSAREGVGASYEQYF. In nucleotides, the CDR3 is TGCAGTGCTAGGGAGGGGGTGGGGGCATCCTACGAGCAGTACTTC.

V and J are TRBV7-9 and TRBJ2-7; D is unclear. The CDR3 is 12 amino acids. Germline V gene lookup returns CDR1 SEHNR and CDR2 FQNEAQ (reference sequence). V lost 5 bases and J lost 6, with 11 bases in between. The CDR3 DNA is TGTGCCAGCAGCACGGTTGACGGCGAGCAGTACTTC. It yields the protein CASSTVDGEQYF.

This clonotype was seen repeatedly, ten times or more. V gene TRBV20-1 combines with J gene TRBJ1-1; D is unclear. The germline CDR1 and CDR2 sequences are DFQATT and SNEGSKA (reference sequence). This CDR3 has 12 amino acids. The ends were cut back, 4 bases at V and 10 bases at J, with 16 bases in the middle. CDR3 protein: CSATSSSGVAFF. The CDR3 DNA sequence: TGCAGTGCTACCTCCTCCTCCGGGGTAGCTTTCTTT.

The chain carries TRBV20-1 and TRBJ2-5; TRBD1 or TRBD2 may be the D gene (6 bases each). The CDR3 has 14 residues. V was cut by 4 bases and J by 2 bases, with 14 bases left in between. Germline lookup yields CDR1 DFQATT and CDR2 SNEGSKA (reference sequence). This CDR3 is CSAKGQLAQETQYF. The CDR3 bases are TGCAGTGCTAAGGGACAACTAGCTCAAGAGACCCAGTACTTC.

This clonotype appeared many times. The chain has TRBV28 and TRBJ2-7; 11 nucleotides match TRBD2. The CDR3 consists of 16 residues. In germline, CDR1 is MDHEN, CDR2 SYDVKM. Trimming removed 1 base from V and 6 bases from J; junction bases left unmatched: 8. The CDR3 DNA reads as TGTGCCAGCAGTTTATTTACTAGCGGGAGCTCTGGCGAGCAGTACTTC. Protein: CASSLFTSGSSGEQYF.

The chain is built from TRBV9 and TRBJ1-2; weak D call: TRBD1 (5 bases). This CDR3 is built from 17 residues. From germline, CDR1 is SGDLS and CDR2 YYNGEE. Trimming left V 3 bases short and J 4 bases short, with 22 bases between. The DNA for the CDR3 is TGTGCCAGCAGCGGAACCGGGACTTCCCAGCTGGGCTATGGCTACACCTTC. It codes for CASSGTGTSQLGYGYTF.

The chain couples TRBV28 to TRBJ2-6, with D perhaps matching TRBD2 (6 bases). The CDR3 totals 18 residues. Germline-derived CDR1 and CDR2 are MDHEN and SYDVKM. Trimming took off 4 bases at V and 1 base at J, with 17 bases between the two ends. The CDR3 spells CASSSLSGVWSGANVLTF. Written as DNA, the CDR3 is TGTGCCAGCAGTTCTTTATCGGGAGTTTGGTCTGGGGCCAACGTCCTGACTTTC.

This clonotype was counted many times. J is TRBJ1-1 and V is TRBV13; unclear D gene. The V end lost 2 bases, the J end lost 6 bases, and 10 bases lay between the germline ends. The germline V gene encodes CDR1 PRHDT and CDR2 FYEKMQ (reference sequence). The CDR3 runs to 13 residues. The CDR3 protein is CASSLLGGPEAFF. In nucleotides, the CDR3 is TGTGCCAGCAGCTTATTGGGCGGACCTGAAGCTTTCTTT. The complete variable domain, with remaining parts taken from reference TRBV13 and TRBJ1-1, reads AAGVIQSPRHLIKEKRETATLKCYPIPRHDTVYWYQQGPGQDPQFLISFYEKMQSDKGSIPDRFSAQQFSDYHSELNMSSLELGDSALYFCASSLLGGPEAFFGQGTRLTVV.

This clonotype was seen a handful of times. The CDR3 sequence is CASSEYSYEQYF. The DNA for the CDR3 is TGCGCCAGCAGTGAGTATTCCTACGAGCAGTACTTC. V usage is TRBV10-1 and J usage is TRBJ2-7; the D is unclear. Germline-derived CDR1 and CDR2 are WNHNN and SYGVQD (reference sequence). CDR3 length equals 12 residues. Trimming pared 1 base from V and 1 base from J, leaving 2 bases between.

Turning to this clonotype: A much larger clone lies a single base off, so this may be a read error. Here the CDR3 omits its conserved ending phenylalanine or tryptophan, so a read error is the likely source. This chain links TRBV18 with TRBJ2-7; no reliable D call. Trimming left V 2 bases short and J 6 bases short, with 8 bases between. Per the germline V gene, CDR1 is KGHSH and CDR2 is LQKENI. This CDR3 region has 12 residues. CDR3 region: CASSPSSREQYL. CDR3 DNA: TGTGCCAGCTCACCAAGTAGCCGCGAGCAGTACCTC.